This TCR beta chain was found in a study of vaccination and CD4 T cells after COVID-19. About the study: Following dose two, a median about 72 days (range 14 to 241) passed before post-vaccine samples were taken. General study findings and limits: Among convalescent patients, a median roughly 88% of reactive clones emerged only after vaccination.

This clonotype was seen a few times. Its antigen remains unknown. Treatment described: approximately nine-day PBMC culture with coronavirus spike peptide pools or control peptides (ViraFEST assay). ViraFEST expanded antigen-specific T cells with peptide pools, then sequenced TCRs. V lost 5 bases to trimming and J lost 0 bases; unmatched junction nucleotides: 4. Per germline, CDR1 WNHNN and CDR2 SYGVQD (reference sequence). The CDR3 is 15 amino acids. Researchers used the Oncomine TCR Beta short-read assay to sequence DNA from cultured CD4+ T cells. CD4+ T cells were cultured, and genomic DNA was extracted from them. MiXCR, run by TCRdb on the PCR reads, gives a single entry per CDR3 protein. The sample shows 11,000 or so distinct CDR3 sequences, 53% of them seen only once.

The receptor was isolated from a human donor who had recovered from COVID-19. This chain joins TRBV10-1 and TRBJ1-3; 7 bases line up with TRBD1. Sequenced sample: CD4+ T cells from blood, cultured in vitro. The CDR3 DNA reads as TGCGCCAGCAGTCACGCAGGGGGCTCTGGAAACACCATATATTTT. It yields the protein CASSHAGGSGNTIYF.